This T cell receptor beta chain was sequenced in a study of identical twins. TCRdb re-called the 5' RACE reads through MiXCR, storing one row per CDR3 protein. In the table there are fewer than 900,000 distinct CDR3 sequences, 21% of which are singletons. V gave up 2 bases and J gave up 9 bases, with 11 bases separating them. Germline V gene sequence: CDR1 MNHEY, CDR2 SMNVEV (reference sequence). There are 13 residues in the CDR3. Each donor (without exception) was a healthy Caucasian. The data were also submitted as part of a second study, on T cells expressing NK-cell markers.

The clonotype originates from a woman under 30 in good health. The rearrangement uses TRBV27 and TRBJ2-4; D is possibly TRBD1 (6 bases). Sequencing used PBMCs. The CDR3 DNA reads TGTGCCAGCAGTTTAGGCCCAGGGGCCATTCAGTACTTC. This codes for CASSLGPGAIQYF.